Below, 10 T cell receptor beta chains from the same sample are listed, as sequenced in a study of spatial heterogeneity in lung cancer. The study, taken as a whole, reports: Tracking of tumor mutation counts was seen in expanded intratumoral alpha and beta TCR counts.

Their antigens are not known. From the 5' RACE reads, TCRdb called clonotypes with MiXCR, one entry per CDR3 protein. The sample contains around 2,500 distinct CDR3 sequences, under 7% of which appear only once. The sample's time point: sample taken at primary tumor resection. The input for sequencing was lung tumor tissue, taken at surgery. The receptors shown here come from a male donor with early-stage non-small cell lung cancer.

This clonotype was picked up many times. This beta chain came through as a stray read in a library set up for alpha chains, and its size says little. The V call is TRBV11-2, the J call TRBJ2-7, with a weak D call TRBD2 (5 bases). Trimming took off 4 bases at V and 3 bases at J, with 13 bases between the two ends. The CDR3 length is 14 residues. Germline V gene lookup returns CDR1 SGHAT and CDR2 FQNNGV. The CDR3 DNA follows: TGTGCCAGCAGCTATACCGAGGGCTTCTACGAGCAGTACTTC. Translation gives CASSYTEGFYEQYF.

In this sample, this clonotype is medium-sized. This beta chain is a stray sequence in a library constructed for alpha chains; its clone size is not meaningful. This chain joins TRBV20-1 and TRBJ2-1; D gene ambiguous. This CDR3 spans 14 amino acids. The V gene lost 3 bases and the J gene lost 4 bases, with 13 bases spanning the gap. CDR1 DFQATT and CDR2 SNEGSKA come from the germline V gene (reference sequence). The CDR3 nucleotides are TGCAGTGCTAGGAGGCCCACGGGTTACAATGAGCAGTTCTTC. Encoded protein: CSARRPTGYNEQFF.

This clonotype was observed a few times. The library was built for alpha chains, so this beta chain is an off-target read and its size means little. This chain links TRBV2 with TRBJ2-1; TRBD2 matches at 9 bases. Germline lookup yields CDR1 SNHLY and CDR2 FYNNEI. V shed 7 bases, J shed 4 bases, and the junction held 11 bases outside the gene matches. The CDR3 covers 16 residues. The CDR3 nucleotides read TGTGCCAGCACCCTCCGGGCGGGGGGGCAATACAATGAGCAGTTCTTC. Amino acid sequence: CASTLRAGGQYNEQFF.

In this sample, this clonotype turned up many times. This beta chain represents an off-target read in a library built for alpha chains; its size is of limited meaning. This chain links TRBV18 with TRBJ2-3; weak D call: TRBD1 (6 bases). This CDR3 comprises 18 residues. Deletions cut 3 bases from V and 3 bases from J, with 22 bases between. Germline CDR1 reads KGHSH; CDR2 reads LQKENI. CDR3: CASSPSLGTPESTDTQYF. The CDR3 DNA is TGTGCCAGCTCACCTTCCCTTGGGACACCCGAGAGTACAGATACGCAGTATTTT.

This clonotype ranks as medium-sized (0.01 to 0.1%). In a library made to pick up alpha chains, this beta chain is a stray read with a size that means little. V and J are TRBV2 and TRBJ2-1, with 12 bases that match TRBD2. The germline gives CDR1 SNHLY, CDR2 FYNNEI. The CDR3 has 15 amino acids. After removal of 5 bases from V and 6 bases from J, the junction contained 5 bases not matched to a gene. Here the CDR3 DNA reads TGTGCCAGCAGTCCAGGACTAGCGGGAAGCAATGAGCAGTTCTTC. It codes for CASSPGLAGSNEQFF. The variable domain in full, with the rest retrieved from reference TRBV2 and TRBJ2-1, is EPEVTQTPSHQVTQMGQEVILRCVPISNHLYFYWYRQILGQKVEFLVSFYNNEISEKSEIFDDQFSVERPDGSNFTLKIRSTKLEDSAMYFCASSPGLAGSNEQFFGPGTRLTVL.

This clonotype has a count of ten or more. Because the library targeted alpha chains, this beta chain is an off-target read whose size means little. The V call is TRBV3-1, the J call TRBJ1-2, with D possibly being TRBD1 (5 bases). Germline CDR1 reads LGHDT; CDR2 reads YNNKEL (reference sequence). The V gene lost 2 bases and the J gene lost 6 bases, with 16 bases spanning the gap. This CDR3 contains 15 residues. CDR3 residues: CASSQLNRGRHGYTF. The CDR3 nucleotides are TGTGCCAGCAGCCAACTGAATCGGGGGAGACATGGCTACACCTTC.

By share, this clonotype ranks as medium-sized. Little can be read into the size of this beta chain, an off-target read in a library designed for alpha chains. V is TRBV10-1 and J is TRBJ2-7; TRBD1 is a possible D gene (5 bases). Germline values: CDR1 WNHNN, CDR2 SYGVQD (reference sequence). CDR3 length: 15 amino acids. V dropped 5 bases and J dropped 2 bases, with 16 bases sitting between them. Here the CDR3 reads CASSPGPKGPYEQYF. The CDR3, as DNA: TGCGCCAGCAGTCCTGGACCCAAGGGGCCCTACGAGCAGTACTTC.

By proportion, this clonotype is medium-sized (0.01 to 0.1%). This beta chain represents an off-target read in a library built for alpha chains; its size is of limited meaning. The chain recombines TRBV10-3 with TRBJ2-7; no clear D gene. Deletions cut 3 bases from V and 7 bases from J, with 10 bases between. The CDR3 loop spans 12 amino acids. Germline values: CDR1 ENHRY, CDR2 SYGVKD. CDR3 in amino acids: CAISEVAGEQYF. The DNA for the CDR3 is TGTGCCATCAGTGAAGTGGCTGGGGAGCAGTACTTC.

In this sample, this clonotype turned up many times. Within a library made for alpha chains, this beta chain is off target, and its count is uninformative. The CDR3 loop is CASSGGGGLTDTQYF. DNA for the CDR3: TGTGCCAGCAGCGGCGGAGGGGGCCTCACAGATACGCAGTATTTT. The chain links TRBV11-3 to TRBJ2-3; perhaps TRBD1 as D (7 bases). V lost 5 bases to trimming and J lost 2 bases, with 14 bases between them. Germline-derived CDR1 and CDR2 are SGHNT and YENEEA. The CDR3 totals 15 residues.

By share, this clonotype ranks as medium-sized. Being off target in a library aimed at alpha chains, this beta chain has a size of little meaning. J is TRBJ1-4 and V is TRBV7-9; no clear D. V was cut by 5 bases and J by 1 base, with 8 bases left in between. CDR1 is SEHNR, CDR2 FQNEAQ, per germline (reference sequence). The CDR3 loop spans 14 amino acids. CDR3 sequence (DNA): TGTGCCAGCAGCCCCGGAGGAACTAATGAAAAACTGTTTTTT. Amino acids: CASSPGGTNEKLFF.